The source of this TCR beta chain is a study of cytomegalovirus exposure and HLA in healthy donors. Looking at the study overall: Of 300 to 450 genotyped donors, about 80% clustered with self-reported Caucasian donors.

This CDR3 is built from 13 residues. V lost 0 bases and J 7 bases, leaving 8 bases between the germline ends. The germline V gene encodes CDR1 SGDLS and CDR2 YYNGEE. In the PCR, 60 Vbeta and 13 Jbeta primers were used. TCRdb's copy holds only in-frame clones and misses some; the assay was immunoSEQ multiplex PCR. Of more than 200,000 clones listed, about 79% are singletons. This clone was seen only a few times. The receptor was derived from a male donor in good health and CMV-seronegative. Sequencing was carried out using PBMCs. The gene calls are TRBV9 and TRBJ2-4, with D possibly TRBD2 on 6 matching bases. The CDR3 DNA reads as TGTGCCAGCAGCGTAGGTGGGGGGAACATTCAGTACTTC. This gives the protein CASSVGGGNIQYF. The whole variable domain, remainder taken from reference TRBV9 and TRBJ2-4, is DSGVTQTPKHLITATGQRVTLRCSPRSGDLSVYWYQQSLDQGLQFLIQYYNGEERAKGNILERFSAQQFPDLHSELNLSSLELGDSALYFCASSVGGGNIQYFGAGTRLSVL.